Presented here are 26 T cell receptor beta chains from one specimen sequenced in a study of monozygotic twins with inflammatory bowel disease. Reanalyzing the 5' RACE reads, TCRdb keeps one entry per CDR3 protein, without DNA. The sample yields around 230,000 distinct CDR3 sequences, of which the top ten take up around 1.5%. The specimen sequenced was blood. Receptors originate from a human donor with ulcerative colitis or Crohn's disease, or a healthy co-twin of an affected twin (not recorded which).

The chain recombines TRBV2 with TRBJ2-1; the TCRdb call, TRBD2, lacks DNA for checking. This CDR3 has 16 amino acids. The germline gives CDR1 SNHLY, CDR2 FYNNEI. CDR3 residues: CASTAIAGGSYNEQFF.

This sequence joins TRBV6-1 and TRBJ1-4; the TCRdb D gene call, TRBD1, has no DNA to confirm it. Per germline, CDR1 MNHNS and CDR2 SASEGT. This CDR3 spans 15 amino acids. CDR3 protein: CASRGKGATNEKLFF.

The rearrangement links TRBV4-1 to TRBJ2-1; there is no DNA to check the TCRdb D call of TRBD2. Per the germline V gene, CDR1 is MGHRA and CDR2 is YSYEKL. The CDR3 has 14 residues. CDR3 loop: CASSQVGERNEQFF.

The chain joins TRBV12-3 or TRBV12-4 to TRBJ1-6; TCRdb names TRBD1, which stays unverified in the absence of DNA. The CDR3 runs to 15 residues. CDR3 sequence: CATSGTGSYNSPLHF.

The chain recombines TRBV5-1 with TRBJ2-7; no DNA is available, so the TRBD1 call from TCRdb remains unchecked. There are 15 residues in the CDR3. Germline CDR1 is SGHRS and CDR2 is YFSETQ. The CDR3 here is CASSPGVGSYYEQYF. The full variable domain, with the rest looked up from reference TRBV5-1 and TRBJ2-7, is KAGVTQTPRYLIKTRGQQVTLSCSPISGHRSVSWYQQTPGQGLQFLFEYFSETQRNKGNFPGRFSGRQFSNSRSEMNVSTLELGDSALYLCASSPGVGSYYEQYFGPGTRLTVT.

The rearrangement uses TRBV7-8 and TRBJ2-7; TCRdb names TRBD1, which stays unverified in the absence of DNA. Germline CDR1 reads SGHVS; CDR2 reads FQNEAQ. The CDR3 totals 14 residues. CDR3 sequence reads: CASSARQLSYEQYF.

The chain uses TRBV11-2 and TRBJ2-1; the TRBD2 assignment by TCRdb is unverifiable without DNA. The germline gives CDR1 SGHAT, CDR2 FQNNGV. This CDR3 is 17 amino acids long. CDR3 region: CASSMTSGGAGYNEQFF. Complete variable domain (other parts from reference TRBV11-2 and TRBJ2-1): EAGVAQSPRYKIIEKRQSVAFWCNPISGHATLYWYQQILGQGPKLLIQFQNNGVVDDSQLPKDRFSAERLKGVDSTLKIQPAKLEDSAVYLCASSMTSGGAGYNEQFFGPGTRLTVL.

The chain couples TRBV6-2 or TRBV6-3 to TRBJ2-5. This CDR3 has 14 residues. The V gene's germline CDR1 is MNHEY and CDR2 SVGEGT. Here the CDR3 reads CASSYNSEGETQYF.

The chain recombines TRBV6-1 with TRBJ1-6; TCRdb's D gene call, TRBD1, goes unchecked for lack of DNA. The CDR3 has 15 amino acids. CDR1 MNHNS and CDR2 SASEGT come from the germline V gene. CDR3 loop: CASSWDRVRDSPLHF.

The chain links TRBV20-1 to TRBJ2-1; TCRdb indicates TRBD2, and absent DNA this call remains unverified. The CDR3 runs to 13 residues. Looked up from germline, CDR1 is DFQATT and CDR2 is SNEGSKA (reference sequence). This CDR3 reads CSARGEGGNEQFF.

This chain joins TRBV5-1 and TRBJ2-7; TCRdb proposes TRBD1, but this gene call is untestable without DNA. The CDR3 sequence is 16 residues long. Germline CDR1 is SGHRS and CDR2 is YFSETQ. The CDR3 reads CASSSRDRGGSYEQYF. The full variable domain, with the rest looked up from reference TRBV5-1 and TRBJ2-7, is KAGVTQTPRYLIKTRGQQVTLSCSPISGHRSVSWYQQTPGQGLQFLFEYFSETQRNKGNFPGRFSGRQFSNSRSEMNVSTLELGDSALYLCASSSRDRGGSYEQYFGPGTRLTVT.

V is TRBV19 and J is TRBJ2-3; TCRdb lists TRBD1, though no DNA is available to test this call. CDR3 length: 11 amino acids. In germline, CDR1 is LNHDA, CDR2 SQIVND (reference sequence). CDR3 residues: CASNREDTQYF.

This chain joins TRBV29-1 and TRBJ2-3; TCRdb lists TRBD1, though no DNA is available to test this call. Germline lookup yields CDR1 SQVTM and CDR2 ANQGSEA. The CDR3 runs to 12 residues. CDR3: CSVDGGTDTQYF.

This chain's CDR3 is CATSRAGGRYGYTF. The rearrangement uses TRBV15 and TRBJ1-2. CDR1 LNHNV and CDR2 YYDKDF come from the germline V gene (reference sequence). CDR3 size: 14 residues.

J is TRBJ1-1 and V is TRBV5-5; with no DNA, the TCRdb D assignment of TRBD1 cannot be verified. Germline V gives CDR1 SGHKS, CDR2 YYEKEE (reference sequence). This CDR3 comprises 15 residues. The CDR3 region is CASSLEWGIFTEAFF.

The chain uses TRBV29-1 and TRBJ2-1. This CDR3 comprises 14 residues. CDR1 is SQVTM, CDR2 ANQGSEA, per germline. This chain's CDR3 is CSVAGRNSYNEQFF.

The CDR3 here is CASSLPDRDSANEKLFF. The rearrangement links TRBV27 to TRBJ1-4; the D call from TCRdb, TRBD1, cannot be confirmed without DNA. Germline CDR1 MNHEY, CDR2 SMNVEV (reference sequence). The CDR3 runs to 17 residues.

This chain connects TRBV7-2 to TRBJ1-1; TCRdb picks TRBD1, but there is no DNA to check that call. The CDR3 sequence is 13 residues long. Germline CDR1 reads SGHTA; CDR2 reads FQGNSA. The CDR3 here is CASSPVVDREAFF.

The chain links TRBV20-1 to TRBJ2-3; TCRdb designates TRBD2, a call that cannot be tested without DNA. CDR1 is DFQATT, CDR2 SNEGSKA, per germline (reference sequence). This CDR3 spans 19 amino acids. This chain's CDR3 is CSARGTSGKIHPSTDTQYF.

The chain recombines TRBV3-1 with TRBJ2-2. The CDR3 extends over 12 amino acids. CDR1 LGHDT and CDR2 YNNKEL come from the germline V gene (reference sequence). CDR3 amino acids: CASSQGRGELFF.

The rearrangement links TRBV5-1 to TRBJ1-2. Germline-derived CDR1 and CDR2 are SGHRS and YFSETQ. The CDR3 has 13 residues. The CDR3 region is CASSSVGHYGYTF.

The chain has TRBV12-3 or TRBV12-4 and TRBJ2-3. There are 14 residues in the CDR3. The CDR3 is CASTMRPSPDTQYF.

CDR3 sequence reads: CASSDVKASDTQYF. The chain recombines TRBV25-1 with TRBJ2-3. Germline V gene data show CDR1 as MGHDK and CDR2 as SYGVNS. CDR3 length: 14 amino acids.

The gene calls are TRBV20-1 and TRBJ1-2; no DNA is available, so the TRBD1 call from TCRdb remains unchecked. CDR1 and CDR2 (germline): DFQATT, SNEGSKA (reference sequence). The CDR3 is 13 residues long. The CDR3 loop is CSAREGAGYGYTF.

The chain employs TRBV5-8 and TRBJ2-5; the TCRdb D gene call, TRBD2, has no DNA to confirm it. The CDR3 length is 15 residues. The germline CDR1 and CDR2 sequences are SGHTS and YDEGEE. This CDR3 reads CASSFRRGAQETQYF. The full variable domain, in which reference TRBV5-8 and TRBJ2-5 provide the parts outside the CDR3, is EAGVTQSPTHLIKTRGQQATLRCSPISGHTSVYWYQQALGLGLQFLLWYDEGEERNRGNFPPRFSGRQFPNYSSELNVNALELEDSALYLCASSFRRGAQETQYFGPGTRLLVL.

V is TRBV10-3 and J is TRBJ2-7; the D call of TRBD1 rests on TCRdb alone, since no DNA is present to check it. Looked up from germline, CDR1 is ENHRY and CDR2 is SYGVKD. CDR3 length: 16 amino acids. CDR3 region: CAISVGQGEGDYEQYF.